This TCR beta chain came from a study of blood T cell repertoires in COVID-19. The overall study: T cells, B-cell-depleted T cells, or PBMCs supplied cDNA or gDNA.

Some clones are missing from TCRdb's copy, which holds only in-frame ones; the method was immunoSEQ multiplex PCR. The table shows some 91,000 clones, with around nine tenths occurring only once. The CDR3 is 15 amino acids. The J segment lost 6 bases and the V segment lost 3 bases, leaving 6 bases of the junction unmatched. CDR1 is LGHNA and CDR2 is YNFKEQ in the germline V gene. Sequencing input: peripheral blood. The rearrangement uses TRBV4-2 and TRBJ1-4; 8 positions match TRBD1. The TCR sequence derives from a man in his 60s with acute or convalescent COVID-19. CDR3 sequence: CASSQRQGIDEKLFF. In DNA, the CDR3 is TGTGCCAGCAGCCAGAGACAGGGGATTGATGAAAAACTGTTTTTT.